Sequencing of this T cell receptor (beta chain) was carried out in a study of neoadjuvant anti-PD-1 for oral cavity cancer. About the study: Most patients had three to four biweekly doses of 3 mg/kg nivolumab before resection.

The repertoire was sequenced with immunoSEQ multiplex PCR; TCRdb's copy has only in-frame clones and lacks some. The repertoire holds approximately 35,000 clones, with around nine tenths as singletons. This CDR3 contains 14 residues. Trimming shortened V by 4 bases and J by 4 bases, and 14 bases separated the two germline ends. In germline, CDR1 is SGDLS, CDR2 YYNGEE. This receptor was taken from a person between 35 and 79 years old with oral cavity squamous cell carcinoma. Sequenced material: PBMCs, taken before nivolumab (anti-PD-1) treatment. This chain joins TRBV9 and TRBJ1-2; D uncertain. CDR3 sequence reads: CASSPTPETYGYTF. DNA of the CDR3: TGTGCCAGCAGCCCTACACCGGAGACCTATGGCTACACCTTC.